These 12 T cell receptor beta chains came from one sample sequenced in a study of T cell responses to AZD1222 COVID-19 vaccine. Clones were sequenced by immunoSEQ multiplex PCR, and TCRdb holds only the in-frame ones, with some missing. The sample yields roughly 150,000 clones, 91% seen once. The material sequenced was peripheral blood, taken 28 days after the second AZD1222 dose. These TCRs come from an adult who received the AZD1222 COVID-19 vaccine.

The chain uses TRBV21-1 and TRBJ1-5; the table's D call, TRBD1, was not checked against the DNA. TRBV21-1 is flagged as a pseudogene. This CDR3 comprises 15 residues. DNA for the CDR3: TGTGCCAGCAGCAGAACAGGGGTGAGGATCAGGCCCCAGCATTTT. This encodes CASSRTGVRIRPQHF.

The V call is TRBV5-1, the J call TRBJ2-2, with 11 bases matching TRBD2. Trimming cost V 5 bases and J 7 bases; bases outside gene matches: 7. The CDR3 runs 15 residues. In germline, CDR1 is SGHRS, CDR2 YFSETQ. As DNA, the CDR3 is TGCGCCAGCAGGGTACTAGCGGGAGTCGACGGGGAGCTGTTTTTT. This codes for CASRVLAGVDGELFF.

J is TRBJ2-7 and V is TRBV29-1; 13 nucleotides match TRBD2. The junction had 1 base not matched to a gene; V was cut back by 3 bases and J by 5 bases. The CDR3 contains 13 residues. Germline CDR1 is SQVTM and CDR2 is ANQGSEA. The CDR3 nucleotides read TGCAGCGTTGAGGGACTAGCGGGACACGAGCAGTACTTC. This codes for CSVEGLAGHEQYF.

The gene calls are TRBV6-2 or TRBV6-3 and TRBJ2-2; D remains ambiguous. Trimming stripped 0 bases from V and 1 base from J, with 6 bases between. Germline lookup yields CDR1 MNHEY and CDR2 SVGEGT. The CDR3 contains 15 residues. The CDR3 DNA reads as TGTGCCAGCAGTTACTCGACTCTGAACACCGGGGAGCTGTTTTTT. Protein sequence: CASSYSTLNTGELFF.

The chain carries TRBV21-1 and TRBJ2-7; the table's D gene call, TRBD1, was not cross checked with the DNA. TRBV21-1 is tagged as a pseudogene. This CDR3 comprises 19 residues. In DNA, the CDR3 is TGTGCCAGCTCAAACTTGCGGAGATTCGGACAGGGAAAATCCTACGAGCAGTACTTC. Its protein is CASSNLRRFGQGKSYEQYF.

The genes are TRBV19 and TRBJ1-2; no clear D. This CDR3 region has 13 residues. Per the germline V gene, CDR1 is LNHDA and CDR2 is SQIVND (reference sequence). V lost 7 bases and J 5 bases, leaving 14 bases between the germline ends. The CDR3 loop is CASTPDTRYGYTF. DNA of the CDR3: TGTGCCAGTACCCCGGATACTAGGTATGGCTACACCTTC.

The V gene is TRBV28, the J gene TRBJ1-1; TRBD1 is a possible D gene (6 bases). V was clipped by 8 bases and J by 1 base, with 23 bases between them. This CDR3 spans 17 amino acids. Germline CDR1 MDHEN, CDR2 SYDVKM. Here the CDR3 DNA reads TGTGCCAGCCGAACTCCTAGGCTGGACAGCCGGAACACTGAAGCTTTCTTT. This gives the protein CASRTPRLDSRNTEAFF.

The chain combines TRBV5-1 with TRBJ1-1, with TRBD1 matching over 7 bases. With V trimmed by 0 bases and J by 4 bases, 6 bases remained unmatched. The CDR3 length is 15 residues. Germline values: CDR1 SGHRS, CDR2 YFSETQ. The CDR3 sequence: CASSLARRGGTEAFF. The CDR3 DNA follows: TGCGCCAGCAGCTTGGCCCGCAGGGGGGGCACTGAAGCTTTCTTT.

The V and J genes are TRBV1 and TRBJ1-3; the D call of TRBD1 is as the table states it, not checked on the DNA. TRBV1 is reported as a pseudogene. This CDR3 is 15 amino acids long. The CDR3 DNA reads TGCACCAGCAGCCAGCGACAGAGCTCTGGAAACACCATATATTTT. Amino acids: CTSSQRQSSGNTIYF.

The chain combines TRBV29-1 with TRBJ2-1; D call uncertain. CDR3 length: 13 residues. Germline V gene data show CDR1 as SQVTM and CDR2 as ANQGSEA. Between the trimmed V and J ends, which lost 0 bases and 7 bases, there was a span of 10 bases. CDR3: CSVEDRTQNEQFF. CDR3 DNA: TGCAGCGTTGAAGATCGGACCCAAAATGAGCAGTTCTTC.

This sequence joins TRBV5-1 and TRBJ1-2; D possibly corresponds to TRBD1 (6 bases). V lost 0 bases and J 8 bases, leaving 11 bases between the germline ends. This CDR3 comprises 13 residues. Germline lookup yields CDR1 SGHRS and CDR2 YFSETQ. The CDR3 reads CASSLAAGEGYTF. In DNA form, the CDR3 reads TGCGCCAGCAGCTTGGCCGCAGGGGAGGGCTACACCTTC.

This clone is a singleton in its sample. V usage is TRBV3-1 (or the pseudogene TRBV3-2) and J usage is TRBJ1-2; no definite D call. The germline CDR1 and CDR2 sequences are LGHDT and YNNKEL (reference sequence). The CDR3 runs 11 residues. The germline V and J ends were trimmed by 3 bases and 7 bases, with 6 bases remaining between them. The CDR3 spells CASSHARGYTF. The CDR3 DNA is TGTGCCAGCAGCCACGCCCGTGGCTACACCTTC.